The 32 T cell receptor beta chains below were found in one sample sequenced in a study of cytomegalovirus exposure and HLA in healthy donors. 60 Vbeta and 13 Jbeta primers were used in PCR. This table comes from immunoSEQ multiplex PCR, and its TCRdb copy is limited to in-frame clones, with some not included. Of approximately 150,000 clones in the sample, 88% are singletons; the top ten hold around 0.5%. What was sequenced was PBMCs. Receptors were obtained from a woman in her thirties or forties in good health and CMV-seronegative.

This sequence joins TRBV4-1 and TRBJ2-1, with TRBD2 identical over 8 bases. CDR1 and CDR2 (germline): MGHRA, YSYEKL. V was pared by 3 bases and J by 0 bases, with 4 bases of the junction left unmatched. The CDR3 runs 16 residues. CDR3 nucleotide sequence: TGCGCCAGCAGCCACAGAAGCGGGAGCTCCTACAATGAGCAGTTCTTC. This sequence encodes CASSHRSGSSYNEQFF.

CDR3 residues: CASSLPGGRAFF. In nucleotides, the CDR3 is TGTGCCAGCAGCTTGCCAGGGGGGCGAGCTTTCTTT. The chain employs TRBV5-6 and TRBJ1-1, with TRBD1 identical over 7 bases. There are 12 residues in the CDR3. Germline CDR1 and CDR2: SGHDT and YYEEEE. J was trimmed by 10 bases and V by 1 base; bases with no gene match: 4.

The rearrangement uses TRBV28 and TRBJ2-3, with D hard to call. The CDR3 runs 12 residues. The germline V gene has CDR1 MDHEN and CDR2 SYDVKM. The germline V and J ends were trimmed by 5 bases and 2 bases, with 5 bases remaining between them. The CDR3 loop reads CASSQYTDTQYF. Written as DNA, the CDR3 is TGTGCCAGCAGTCAGTACACAGATACGCAGTATTTT.

The V gene is TRBV7-9, the J gene TRBJ2-1; 10 bases match TRBD2. The CDR3 covers 15 residues. Unmatched junction bases numbered 5, after V lost 5 bases and J lost 4 bases. Germline V lookup: CDR1 SEHNR, CDR2 FQNEAQ (reference sequence). CDR3 DNA sequence: TGTGCCAGCAGCCTCGGACTAGCGGAGTACAATGAGCAGTTCTTC. As protein: CASSLGLAEYNEQFF.

Turning to this clone: The junction shows a germline mismatch at one end, possibly a read error. This chain uses TRBV7-7 with TRBJ2-2; D remains unclear. Germline V gene data show CDR1 as SSHAT and CDR2 as FNYEAQ (reference sequence). The CDR3 loop spans 15 amino acids. The DNA for the CDR3 is TGTGCTAGCAGCTTAGTTTCAGGAAACACCGGGGAGCTGTTTTTT. Amino acid sequence: CASSLVSGNTGELFF.

V gene TRBV25-1 combines with J gene TRBJ2-3; 8 bases map to TRBD2. This CDR3 is 17 amino acids long. The trim removed 0 bases at V and 2 bases at J, leaving 7 bases unmatched. Germline CDR1 MGHDK, CDR2 SYGVNS. The CDR3: CASSEYNQRGYTDTQYF. In nucleotides, the CDR3 is TGTGCCAGCAGTGAATATAACCAGCGGGGGTACACAGATACGCAGTATTTT.

V gene TRBV6-1 combines with J gene TRBJ1-2; TRBD1 is a possible D gene (5 bases). The CDR3 spans 13 residues. V lost 7 bases, J lost 6 bases, and 15 bases lay in between. Germline V gives CDR1 MNHNS, CDR2 SASEGT. This CDR3 is CASKRGREDGYTF. CDR3 DNA sequence: TGTGCCAGCAAAAGAGGCAGGGAAGATGGCTACACCTTC.

As for this clone: At one end the junction does not follow the germline gene, possibly because of a read error. This sequence joins TRBV7-9 and TRBJ1-4; the D gene is possibly TRBD1 (5 bases). Germline V gene lookup returns CDR1 SEHNR and CDR2 FQNEAQ (reference sequence). The CDR3 length is 16 residues. The CDR3: CSSDRGDSSKGEKLFF. CDR3 bases: TGTTCCAGCGACCGCGGGGACTCATCAAAAGGTGAAAAACTGTTTTTT.

The rearrangement links TRBV5-1 to TRBJ2-1; 14 bases match TRBD2. The CDR3 has 19 residues. V was pared by 6 bases and J by 1 base, with 12 bases of the junction left unmatched. Germline CDR1 is SGHRS and CDR2 is YFSETQ. CDR3 nucleotide sequence: TGCGCCAGCACCAATAAGGGGACTAGCGGGAGCGGGTCCTACAATGAGCAGTTCTTC. Translation: CASTNKGTSGSGSYNEQFF.

CDR3 nucleotide sequence: TGTGCCAGCAGTGAAGCGTTCGGTTACGAGCAGTACTTC. It yields the protein CASSEAFGYEQYF. The chain employs TRBV6-1 and TRBJ2-7; D not certain. The CDR3 extends over 13 amino acids. Per the germline V gene, CDR1 is MNHNS and CDR2 is SASEGT. V was trimmed by 0 bases and J by 4 bases, leaving 7 bases between them.

CDR3 in amino acids: CASSFARLAARGTEAFF. The DNA of the CDR3 is TGTGCCAGCAGTTTCGCTCGTCTCGCCGCCAGAGGAACTGAAGCTTTCTTT. This chain joins TRBV28 and TRBJ1-1; D ambiguous. The CDR3 is made up of 17 amino acids. V dropped 3 bases and J dropped 5 bases, with 22 bases sitting between them. In germline, CDR1 is MDHEN, CDR2 SYDVKM.

This clone was picked up one time. This chain uses TRBV6-6 with TRBJ2-7, with 8 nucleotides matching TRBD1. The CDR3 is 14 residues long. Unmatched junction bases numbered 6, after V lost 5 bases and J lost 3 bases. Germline V CDR1 and CDR2: MNHNY, SVGAGI (reference sequence). The chain's CDR3 is CASSRDRGDYEQYF. The DNA for the CDR3 is TGTGCCAGCAGTCGAGACAGGGGAGACTACGAGCAGTACTTC.

CDR3: CASSTVPRGRYGYTF. DNA for the CDR3: TGTGCCAGTAGTACAGTCCCCAGGGGGCGATATGGCTACACCTTC. The rearrangement uses TRBV19 and TRBJ1-2, with 8 bases fitting TRBD1. CDR3 size: 15 residues. V lost 4 bases to trimming and J lost 5 bases; unmatched junction nucleotides: 9. From germline, CDR1 is LNHDA and CDR2 SQIVND (reference sequence).

The chain has TRBV7-3 and TRBJ2-2; D remains unclear. The CDR3 runs 13 residues. Trimming stripped 5 bases from V and 6 bases from J, with 10 bases between. CDR1 is SGHTA and CDR2 is FQGTGA in the germline V gene. The CDR3 DNA is TGTGCCAGCAGCCTTGCGGTCGCCGGGGAGCTGTTTTTT. Amino acid sequence: CASSLAVAGELFF.

This chain connects TRBV2 to TRBJ2-3; possible D gene TRBD1, 5 bases. The V gene lost 2 bases and the J gene lost 2 bases, with 11 bases spanning the gap. The CDR3 is 15 amino acids. Germline CDR1 and CDR2: SNHLY and FYNNEI. The CDR3 coding sequence is TGTGCCAGCAGTGAACAGGGTGTTTACACAGATACGCAGTATTTT. This sequence encodes CASSEQGVYTDTQYF. Based on the CDR3 plus reference TRBV2 and TRBJ2-3, the full variable domain is EPEVTQTPSHQVTQMGQEVILRCVPISNHLYFYWYRQILGQKVEFLVSFYNNEISEKSEIFDDQFSVERPDGSNFTLKIRSTKLEDSAMYFCASSEQGVYTDTQYFGPGTRLTVL.

J is TRBJ2-2 and V is TRBV7-2; D remains unclear. Germline values: CDR1 SGHTA, CDR2 FQGNSA. With 3 bases removed from V and 1 base from J, the gap between germline ends came to 9 bases. The CDR3 runs 15 residues. CDR3: CASSLNGRNTGELFF. DNA for the CDR3: TGTGCCAGCAGCTTGAATGGTAGGAACACCGGGGAGCTGTTTTTT.

This chain uses TRBV5-8 with TRBJ2-3; D may be TRBD2 (6 bases). The V gene's germline CDR1 is SGHTS and CDR2 YDEGEE. This CDR3 region has 14 residues. V shed 3 bases and J shed 1 base, with 9 bases lying between them. CDR3 residues: CASSWGGGTDTQYF. The CDR3, as DNA: TGTGCCAGCAGCTGGGGCGGGGGCACAGATACGCAGTATTTT.

The CDR3 protein is CASREDRAHVSPYEQYF. The CDR3 DNA sequence: TGTGCCAGCAGGGAAGACAGGGCGCACGTCAGCCCCTACGAGCAGTACTTC. The V call is TRBV6-4, the J call TRBJ2-7; 7 nucleotides line up with TRBD1. The CDR3 sequence is 17 residues long. CDR1 is MRHNA and CDR2 is SNTAGT in the germline V gene. The V gene end was trimmed by 6 bases and the J gene end by 2 bases; junction bases not matched to a gene: 16.

This sequence joins TRBV5-4 and TRBJ1-2; D unresolved. The CDR3 loop spans 14 amino acids. The germline gives CDR1 SGHNT, CDR2 YYREEE (reference sequence). The V end lost 3 bases, the J end lost 0 bases, and 9 bases lay between the germline ends. The CDR3 loop is CASSSLTANYGYTF. In DNA, the CDR3 is TGTGCCAGCAGCTCGCTAACGGCTAACTATGGCTACACCTTC.

The chain joins TRBV18 to TRBJ2-5, with D perhaps matching TRBD2 (5 bases). Germline lookup yields CDR1 KGHSH and CDR2 LQKENI. Between the trimmed V and J ends, which lost 1 base and 2 bases, there was a span of 11 bases. The CDR3 has 15 residues. As DNA, the CDR3 is TGTGCCAGCTCACCACAGCTAGCCGGTCAAGAGACCCAGTACTTC. Translated: CASSPQLAGQETQYF.

The chain employs TRBV6-1 and TRBJ2-5; TRBD2 is a possible D gene (6 bases). The J call could be wrong; TRBJ2-7 is a better fit for the DNA end. CDR1 and CDR2 (germline): MNHNS, SASEGT. The CDR3 contains 17 residues. CDR3 DNA: TGTGCCAGCAGTGAGTTACTAGCTCTTACCCCCGGCCACGAGCAGTACTTC. Protein: CASSELLALTPGHEQYF.

V is TRBV11-3 and J is TRBJ1-1; D may be TRBD1 (5 bases). The germline gives CDR1 SGHNT, CDR2 YENEEA. This CDR3 is 15 amino acids long. V was shortened by 5 bases and J by 4 bases, with 17 bases between the two germline ends. DNA for the CDR3: TGTGCCAGCAGCCGACCATTGACAGTGGGCACTGAAGCTTTCTTT. Encoded protein: CASSRPLTVGTEAFF.

The rearrangement uses TRBV6-6 and TRBJ2-7, with a weak D call TRBD1 (5 bases). Germline V lookup: CDR1 MNHNY, CDR2 SVGAGI (reference sequence). V was clipped by 5 bases and J by 3 bases, with 11 bases between them. This CDR3 has 13 residues. As DNA, the CDR3 is TGTGCCAGCAGTCGGGCAGGGCACTACGAGCAGTACTTC. It yields the protein CASSRAGHYEQYF.

The chain uses TRBV2 and TRBJ2-2; 8 bases are shared with TRBD1. CDR3 size: 15 residues. Trimming took 7 bases from V and 0 from J; bases not matched to a gene: 4. Germline-derived CDR1 and CDR2 are SNHLY and FYNNEI. CDR3 in amino acids: CASNKDRANTGELFF. The CDR3, as DNA: TGTGCCAGCAACAAGGACAGGGCGAACACCGGGGAGCTGTTTTTT.

This chain joins TRBV7-3 and TRBJ1-2; TRBD1 agrees at 9 bases. CDR1 is SGHTA, CDR2 FQGTGA, per germline. CDR3 length: 15 amino acids. The ends lost 6 bases at V and 6 bases at J; junction bases unmatched: 11. CDR3 amino acids: CASSPTGTGWNGYTF. For the CDR3, the DNA is TGTGCCAGCAGTCCAACCGGGACAGGGTGGAATGGCTACACCTTC.

The J gene is TRBJ2-7, the V gene TRBV6-5; D remains ambiguous. Germline lookup yields CDR1 MNHEY and CDR2 SVGAGI. The CDR3 loop spans 11 amino acids. The V end lost 8 bases, the J end lost 2 bases, and 7 bases lay between the germline ends. The CDR3 here is CASAGAYEQYF. The DNA for the CDR3 is TGTGCCAGCGCTGGAGCCTACGAGCAGTACTTC.

The rearrangement joins TRBV5-1 to TRBJ2-5; 8 bases align to TRBD2. With 6 bases clipped from V and 2 bases from J, the junction kept 12 bases outside the gene matches. There are 16 residues in the CDR3. Germline V gene lookup returns CDR1 SGHRS and CDR2 YFSETQ. The CDR3 DNA sequence: TGCGCCAGCATCAGCGGGAGCGGGGGATATCAAGAGACCCAGTACTTC. Its protein product is CASISGSGGYQETQYF.

The chain employs TRBV30 and TRBJ2-6; D gene unclear. V was clipped by 3 bases and J by 0 bases, with 3 bases between them. In germline, CDR1 is GTSNPN, CDR2 SVGIG (reference sequence). The CDR3 loop spans 13 amino acids. CDR3 coding DNA: TGTGCCTGGAGGGCCTCTGGGGCCAACGTCCTGACTTTC. Protein sequence: CAWRASGANVLTF.

V is TRBV4-1 and J is TRBJ2-1, with 7 bases lining up with TRBD2. With 0 bases clipped from V and 9 bases from J, the junction kept 11 bases outside the gene matches. The CDR3 consists of 16 residues. Germline CDR1 and CDR2: MGHRA and YSYEKL. This CDR3 reads CASSQDSAGVWREQFF. DNA for the CDR3: TGCGCCAGCAGCCAAGATAGTGCGGGAGTTTGGCGTGAGCAGTTCTTC.

V is TRBV11-3 and J is TRBJ2-1; 12 bases match TRBD2. V lost 5 bases and J lost 10; bases outside the gene matches: 6. The length of the CDR3 is 14 residues. CDR1 is SGHNT and CDR2 is YENEEA in the germline V gene. The CDR3 DNA is TGTGCCAGCAGCCCAGGACTAGCGGGATCAGAGCAGTTCTTC. Its translation is CASSPGLAGSEQFF.

Here the CDR3 DNA reads TGTGCCAGCAGCTTAACTGGACAGTCCGCCACCTTC. It translates to CASSLTGQSATF. The chain employs TRBV7-3 and TRBJ1-2; possible D gene TRBD1, 6 bases. Germline V lookup: CDR1 SGHTA, CDR2 FQGTGA. The CDR3 is made up of 12 amino acids. Trimming took off 0 bases at V and 13 bases at J, with 12 bases between the two ends.

The rearrangement links TRBV7-9 to TRBJ2-5, with 10 nucleotides matching TRBD2. The CDR3 totals 15 residues. V shed 4 bases, J shed 3 bases, and the junction held 5 bases outside the gene matches. CDR1 SEHNR and CDR2 FQNEAQ come from the germline V gene (reference sequence). CDR3 nucleotide sequence: TGTGCCAGCAGCTGGGGGACTAGCGTTGAAGAGACCCAGTACTTC. Amino acids: CASSWGTSVEETQYF.